This is a list of T cell receptor beta chains from one sample in a study of blood T cell repertoires in COVID-19. TCRdb keeps only in-frame clones here, not all; method: immunoSEQ multiplex PCR. The repertoire holds a few hundred thousand clones, with about nine tenths as singletons. The sequencing sample was made of PBMCs or T cells enriched from blood (not recorded which). The receptors were sampled from a woman aged 18-29 years who had recovered from COVID-19. The CDR3 runs from the conserved cysteine through the conserved F or W. The order of the fields is V gene, clone size, J gene, CDR3 length, D gene, CDR3 protein, CDR3 DNA. D genes are given only for firm matches. Expanded clones get a size class; other rows say once, few or many, or leave the size out.

TRBV19	.	TRBJ2-2	14	TRBD1	CASSDRGRVGELFF	TGTGCCAGTAGTGACAGGGGGCGGGTCGGGGAGCTGTTTTTT
TRBV24-1	.	TRBJ1-1	16	TRBD1	CATSDTSITGVTEAFF	TGTGCCACCAGTGACACATCGATCACAGGGGTCACTGAAGCTTTCTTT
TRBV15	.	TRBJ2-2	14	.	CATSRETATGELFF	TGTGCCACCAGCAGAGAGACAGCTACCGGGGAGCTGTTTTTT
TRBV6-5	.	TRBJ1-5	15	TRBD1	CASRSTGGDRQPQHF	TGTGCCAGCAGATCAACAGGGGGTGATAGACAGCCCCAGCATTTT
TRBV6-5	.	TRBJ2-2	15	TRBD2	CASSYLAGGTGELFF	TGTGCCAGCAGTTACTTAGCGGGAGGAACCGGGGAGCTGTTTTTT
TRBV5-4	.	TRBJ1-1	15	TRBD1	CASSLTGQGVPEAFF	TGTGCCAGCAGCTTGACGGGACAGGGTGTCCCTGAAGCTTTCTTT
TRBV28	once	TRBJ1-1	14	.	CASRTGTQNTEAFF	TGTGCCAGCAGGACAGGAACCCAGAACACTGAAGCTTTCTTT
TRBV6-5	.	TRBJ2-7	14	.	CASSYFGGSYEQYF	TGTGCCAGCAGTTACTTCGGGGGTTCCTACGAGCAGTACTTC
TRBV5-5	.	TRBJ1-3	18	.	CASSLVPGTSNTGNTIYF	TGTGCCAGCAGCTTAGTGCCCGGGACATCCAATACTGGAAACACCATATATTTT
TRBV11-3	.	TRBJ1-1	13	.	CASSLQGDTEAFF	TGTGCCAGCAGCTTACAGGGCGACACTGAAGCTTTCTTT
TRBV5-6	.	TRBJ1-2	17	TRBD1	CASSPVLNRGPSEGYTF	TGTGCCAGCAGCCCTGTCCTGAACAGGGGGCCTAGTGAGGGCTACACCTTC
TRBV11-3	.	TRBJ1-1	13	.	CASSLDRNTEAFF	TGTGCCAGCAGCTTAGACAGGAACACTGAAGCTTTCTTT
TRBV12-3/TRBV12-4	once	TRBJ2-7	13	.	CASTVRGRYEQYF	TGTGCCAGCACTGTGAGAGGCCGCTACGAGCAGTACTTC
TRBV19	.	TRBJ1-1	15	TRBD1	CASSIEDRQGTEAFF	TGTGCCAGTAGTATCGAGGACAGACAGGGCACTGAAGCTTTCTTT
TRBV7-3	.	TRBJ2-5	16	.	CASSWGQGPGQETQYF	TGTGCCAGCAGCTGGGGGCAGGGGCCGGGGCAAGAGACCCAGTACTTC
TRBV19	.	TRBJ2-3	15	TRBD1	CASSMGQGSTDTQYF	TGTGCCAGTAGTATGGGACAGGGAAGCACAGATACGCAGTATTTT
TRBV24-1	few	TRBJ2-5	16	.	CATSDLSWAGNETQYF	TGTGCCACCAGTGATCTCAGTTGGGCAGGGAACGAGACCCAGTACTTC
TRBV27	.	TRBJ2-3	15	TRBD1	CASSLSTGEADTQYF	TGTGCCAGCAGTTTATCGACAGGGGAAGCAGATACGCAGTATTTT
TRBV20-1	.	TRBJ1-1	11	.	CSPKVSNFAFF	TGCAGTCCCAAAGTCAGTAATTTTGCTTTCTTT
TRBV30	.	TRBJ2-5	14	TRBD2	CAWSVQAGAETQYF	TGTGCCTGGAGTGTACAGGCGGGAGCAGAGACCCAGTACTTC
TRBV30	.	TRBJ2-7	15	.	CAYPLVGGSPVEQYF	TGTGCCTACCCGCTAGTAGGCGGGTCGCCTGTGGAGCAGTACTTC
TRBV19	.	TRBJ2-7	14	TRBD2	CASSSQGLGYEQYF	TGTGCCAGTAGTAGCCAGGGACTAGGTTACGAGCAGTACTTC
TRBV6-2/TRBV6-3	.	TRBJ1-1	16	TRBD1	CASSYWQGAMNTEAFF	TGTGCCAGCAGTTACTGGCAGGGGGCTATGAACACTGAAGCTTTCTTT
TRBV5-1	.	TRBJ2-5	17	TRBD2	CASSILTSGGPQETQYF	TGCGCCAGCAGCATACTGACTAGCGGGGGGCCCCAAGAGACCCAGTACTTC
TRBV5-1	.	TRBJ2-1	15	TRBD2	CASSQGLAGRNEQFF	TGCGCCAGCAGCCAGGGACTAGCGGGAAGGAATGAGCAGTTCTTC
TRBV18	.	TRBJ1-4	15	.	CASSPGGATNEKLFF	TGTGCCAGCTCACCAGGGGGGGCAACTAATGAAAAACTGTTTTTT
TRBV6-5	few	TRBJ1-2	13	TRBD1	CASIWDRAYGYTF	TGTGCCAGCATTTGGGACAGGGCCTATGGCTACACCTTC
TRBV6-5	.	TRBJ1-5	15	.	CASSYSRTANQPQHF	TGTGCCAGCAGTTACTCTCGGACAGCAAACCAGCCCCAGCATTTT
TRBV18	.	TRBJ1-5	15	TRBD1	CASSPTTGGNQPQHF	TGTGCCAGCTCACCAACTACAGGGGGCAATCAGCCCCAGCATTTT
TRBV19	.	TRBJ1-2	18	TRBD1	CATHHPRGQGAPNYGYTF	TGTGCCACCCACCACCCCAGGGGACAGGGGGCTCCTAACTATGGCTACACCTTC
TRBV24-1	.	TRBJ2-1	13	TRBD2	CATSETSGNEQFF	TGTGCCACCAGTGAGACTAGCGGGAATGAGCAGTTCTTC